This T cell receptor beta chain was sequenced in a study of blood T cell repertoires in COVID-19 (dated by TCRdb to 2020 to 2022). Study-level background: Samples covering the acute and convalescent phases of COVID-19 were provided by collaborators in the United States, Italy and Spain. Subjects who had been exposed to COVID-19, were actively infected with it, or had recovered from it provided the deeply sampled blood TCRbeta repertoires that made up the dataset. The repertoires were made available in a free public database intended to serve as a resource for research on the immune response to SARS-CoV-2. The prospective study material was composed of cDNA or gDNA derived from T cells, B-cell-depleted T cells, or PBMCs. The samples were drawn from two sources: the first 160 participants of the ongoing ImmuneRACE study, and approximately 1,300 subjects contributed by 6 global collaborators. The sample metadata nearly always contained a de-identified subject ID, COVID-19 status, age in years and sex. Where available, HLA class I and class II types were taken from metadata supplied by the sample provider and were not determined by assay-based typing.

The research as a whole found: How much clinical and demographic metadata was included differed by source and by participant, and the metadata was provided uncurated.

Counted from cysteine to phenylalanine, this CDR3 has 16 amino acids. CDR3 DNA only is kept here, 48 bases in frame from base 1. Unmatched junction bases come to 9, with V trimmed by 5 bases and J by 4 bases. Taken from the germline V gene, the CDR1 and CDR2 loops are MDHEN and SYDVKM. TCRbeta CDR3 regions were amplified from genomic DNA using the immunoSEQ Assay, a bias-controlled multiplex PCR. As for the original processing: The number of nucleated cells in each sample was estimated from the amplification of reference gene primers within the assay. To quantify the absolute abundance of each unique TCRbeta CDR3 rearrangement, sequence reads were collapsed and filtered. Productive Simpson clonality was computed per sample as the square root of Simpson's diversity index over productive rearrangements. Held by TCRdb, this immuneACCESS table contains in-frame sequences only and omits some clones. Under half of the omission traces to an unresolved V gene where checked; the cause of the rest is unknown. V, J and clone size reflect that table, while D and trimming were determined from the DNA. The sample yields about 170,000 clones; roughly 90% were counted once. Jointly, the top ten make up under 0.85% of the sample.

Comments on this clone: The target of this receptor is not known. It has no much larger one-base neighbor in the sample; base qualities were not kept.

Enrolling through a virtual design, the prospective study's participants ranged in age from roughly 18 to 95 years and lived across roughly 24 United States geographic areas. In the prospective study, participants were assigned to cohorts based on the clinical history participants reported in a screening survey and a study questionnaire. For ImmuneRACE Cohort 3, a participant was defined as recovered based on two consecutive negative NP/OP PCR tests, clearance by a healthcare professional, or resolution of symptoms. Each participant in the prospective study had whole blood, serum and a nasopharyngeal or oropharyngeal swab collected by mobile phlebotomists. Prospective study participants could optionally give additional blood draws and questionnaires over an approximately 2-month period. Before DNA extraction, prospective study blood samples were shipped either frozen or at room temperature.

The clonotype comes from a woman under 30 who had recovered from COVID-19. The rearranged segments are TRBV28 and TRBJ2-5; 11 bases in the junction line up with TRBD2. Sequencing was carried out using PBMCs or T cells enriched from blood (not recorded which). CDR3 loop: CASSPHSGRASETQYF. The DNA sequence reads TGTGCCAGCAGTCCCCATAGCGGGAGGGCATCAGAGACCCAGTACTTC.